The 7 T cell receptor beta chains below were found in one sample sequenced in a study of shared clonotypes between healthy human individuals. Only in-frame clones appear in the TCRdb table, and some are missing; sequencing was by immunoSEQ multiplex PCR. In the table there are about 2 million clones, roughly 94% of which are singletons. CD45RO-negative, CCR7-positively selected cells formed the naive CD8 fraction, excluding terminally differentiated effector memory CD45RA+ cells. Sequencing used naive CD8+ T cells sorted from blood. These receptors came from a man between 18 and 35 years old in good health.

CDR3 coding DNA: TGTGCCAGCAGCTCGACACAGGGTTCCTACGAGCAGTACTTC. Residues: CASSSTQGSYEQYF. This chain connects TRBV11-2 to TRBJ2-7, with D possibly matching TRBD1 (6 bases). CDR1 and CDR2 from the germline V gene are SGHAT and FQNNGV. This CDR3 has 14 amino acids. V lost 4 bases to trimming and J lost 1 base, with 11 bases between them.

This chain joins TRBV10-2 and TRBJ2-7; D possibly corresponds to TRBD2 (6 bases). Trimming pared 7 bases from V and 2 bases from J, leaving 12 bases between. This CDR3 has 13 amino acids. CDR1 and CDR2 (germline): WSHSY, SAAADI. DNA of the CDR3: TGCGCCAGCAAAGGAGGGGCCGCCTACGAGCAGTACTTC. It specifies CASKGGAAYEQYF.

This CDR3 is CASSDHPGASGNTIYF. The CDR3 nucleotides read TGTGCCAGCAGTGACCACCCAGGGGCCTCTGGAAACACCATATATTTT. This sequence joins TRBV6-4 and TRBJ1-3; TRBD1 might be the D (6 bases). Germline CDR1 MRHNA, CDR2 SNTAGT. Deletions cut 2 bases from V and 0 bases from J, with 11 bases between. The CDR3 has 16 residues.

The genes are TRBV27 and TRBJ2-1; D is unresolved. This CDR3 spans 11 amino acids. The germline gives CDR1 MNHEY, CDR2 SMNVEV (reference sequence). V lost 8 bases and J lost 3, with 5 bases in between. The CDR3 DNA sequence: TGTGCCAGCGCAGACTACAATGAGCAGTTCTTC. Translation gives CASADYNEQFF.

This clone showed up just once. V is TRBV30 and J is TRBJ2-1, with TRBD1 matching 10 bases. This CDR3 region has 13 residues. Germline trimming cut 7 bases from V and 7 bases from J; bases unmatched to any gene: 7. Germline assignment: CDR1 GTSNPN and CDR2 SVGIG (reference sequence). The CDR3 DNA sequence: TGTGCCTTTGGAGGACAGGGGGGGAATGAGCAGTTCTTC. Protein product: CAFGGQGGNEQFF.

The V gene is TRBV5-8, the J gene TRBJ2-1; 7 nucleotides line up with TRBD2. Trimming removed 5 bases from V and 3 bases from J; junction bases left unmatched: 2. There are 13 residues in the CDR3. In germline, CDR1 is SGHTS, CDR2 YDEGEE. Here the CDR3 reads CASRRTSYNEQFF. In DNA form, the CDR3 reads TGTGCCAGCAGAAGGACTAGCTACAATGAGCAGTTCTTC. Full variable domain (missing parts from reference TRBV5-8 and TRBJ2-1): EAGVTQSPTHLIKTRGQQATLRCSPISGHTSVYWYQQALGLGLQFLLWYDEGEERNRGNFPPRFSGRQFPNYSSELNVNALELEDSALYLCASRRTSYNEQFFGPGTRLTVL.

This sequence joins TRBV5-4 and TRBJ2-1, with unresolved D. This CDR3 is built from 13 residues. The germline V gene has CDR1 SGHNT and CDR2 YYREEE (reference sequence). V gave up 4 bases and J gave up 5 bases, with 10 bases separating them. The CDR3 DNA sequence: TGTGCCAGCAGCCCCTTGAGAGACAATGAGCAGTTCTTC. Protein: CASSPLRDNEQFF.